Shown below are 27 T cell receptor beta chains from a single sample sequenced in a study of long-term antiretroviral therapy in people with HIV. The assay, immunoSEQ v3.0, was run at survey level. Here immunoSEQ multiplex PCR was the method, and the copy in TCRdb shows in-frame clones only, minus some. The sample has 14,000 or so clones, roughly 77% seen once; the top ten hold approximately 30%. Here the sequenced sample was unsorted PBMCs, taken 3.1 years after starting antiretroviral therapy. The receptors here all came from a middle-aged man with HIV.

This clone was seen only a few times. The chain has TRBV7-9 and TRBJ1-6; D gene unclear. The V gene lost 5 bases and the J gene lost 8 bases, with 13 bases spanning the gap. CDR1 is SEHNR and CDR2 is FQNEAQ in the germline V gene (reference sequence). There are 14 residues in the CDR3. CDR3 coding DNA: TGTGCCAGCAGCCCGGGCAGTTACTATTCACCCCTCCACTTT. Translating it yields CASSPGSYYSPLHF.

This chain joins TRBV7-9 and TRBJ2-1; 13 positions agree with TRBD2. The CDR3 is made up of 16 amino acids. The junction had 10 bases not matched to a gene; V was cut back by 5 bases and J by 9 bases. The germline V gene encodes CDR1 SEHNR and CDR2 FQNEAQ (reference sequence). Written as DNA, the CDR3 is TGTGCCAGCAGCACTAGCGGGGGGGGAGAGCGGGGTGAGCAGTTCTTC. It codes for CASSTSGGGERGEQFF.

This clone was seen only a few times. The V gene is TRBV11-2, the J gene TRBJ2-2; a possible D gene is TRBD1 (6 bases). The length of the CDR3 is 18 residues. The V end was cut by 3 bases, the J end by 4 bases, with 21 bases between. CDR1 and CDR2 (germline): SGHAT, FQNNGV. The CDR3 protein is CASSFPILGQGFTGELFF. The CDR3 DNA reads TGTGCCAGCAGCTTTCCTATCCTTGGGCAGGGGTTCACCGGGGAGCTGTTTTTT.

This clone qualifies as medium-sized. J is TRBJ1-1 and V is TRBV2, with D possibly being TRBD1 (5 bases). The CDR3 totals 15 residues. Germline values: CDR1 SNHLY, CDR2 FYNNEI. Deletions cut 2 bases from V and 1 base from J, with 11 bases between. The CDR3 here is CASSEYIGQNTEAFF. The DNA of the CDR3 is TGTGCCAGCAGTGAATATATCGGACAGAACACTGAAGCTTTCTTT.

This clone showed up just a few times. The chain carries TRBV11-2 and TRBJ2-7; D remains ambiguous. The germline V gene has CDR1 SGHAT and CDR2 FQNNGV. V was pared by 5 bases and J by 10 bases, with 15 bases between. The CDR3 spans 12 residues. The CDR3 sequence is CASSPHAALQYF. CDR3 in DNA: TGTGCCAGCAGCCCTCACGCGGCACTACAGTACTTC. Filled out from reference TRBV11-2 and TRBJ2-7, the complete variable domain reads EAGVAQSPRYKIIEKRQSVAFWCNPISGHATLYWYQQILGQGPKLLIQFQNNGVVDDSQLPKDRFSAERLKGVDSTLKIQPAKLEDSAVYLCASSPHAALQYFGPGTRLTVT.

This clone was observed a single time. The V gene is TRBV15, the J gene TRBJ1-5; no definite D call. V was pared by 1 base and J by 3 bases, with 7 bases between. This CDR3 contains 14 residues. Germline assignment: CDR1 LNHNV and CDR2 YYDKDF (reference sequence). CDR3 loop: CATSRGSFNQPQHF. The CDR3 coding sequence is TGTGCCACCAGCAGAGGTTCCTTCAATCAGCCCCAGCATTTT.

In its sample, this clone was seen a few times. This chain joins TRBV18 and TRBJ2-7; D call uncertain. V was clipped by 5 bases and J by 5 bases, with 10 bases between them. Germline V CDR1 and CDR2: KGHSH, LQKENI. CDR3 length: 12 amino acids. The CDR3 loop reads CASSTGSDEQYF. DNA for the CDR3: TGTGCCAGCTCAACGGGCTCGGACGAGCAGTACTTC. The whole variable domain, remainder taken from reference TRBV18 and TRBJ2-7, is NAGVMQNPRHLVRRRGQEARLRCSPMKGHSHVYWYRQLPEEGLKFMVYLQKENIIDESGMPKERFSAEFPKEGPSILRIQQVVRGDSAAYFCASSTGSDEQYFGPGTRLTVT.

The rearrangement joins TRBV6-5 to TRBJ2-3; D unresolved. V lost 6 bases to trimming and J lost 6 bases, with 7 bases between them. The germline V gene encodes CDR1 MNHEY and CDR2 SVGAGI. This CDR3 has 11 residues. The CDR3 protein is CASRGLDTQYF. CDR3 in DNA: TGTGCCAGCAGGGGATTGGATACGCAGTATTTT.

The chain couples TRBV2 to TRBJ1-4; D unclear. Germline loops: CDR1 SNHLY, CDR2 FYNNEI. With 8 bases removed from V and 3 bases from J, the gap between germline ends came to 7 bases. CDR3 size: 12 residues. The CDR3 sequence: CASEEANEKLFF. As DNA, the CDR3 is TGTGCCAGCGAGGAGGCTAATGAAAAACTGTTTTTT.

V and J are TRBV27 and TRBJ1-6, with D perhaps TRBD1 (5 bases). The CDR3 is 15 residues long. V was clipped by 2 bases and J by 6 bases, with 11 bases between them. Germline CDR1 and CDR2: MNHEY and SMNVEV (reference sequence). DNA for the CDR3: TGTGCCAGCAGTTTAAGGGACGGTACTAATTCACCCCTCCACTTT. It is translated as CASSLRDGTNSPLHF.

CDR3 DNA: TGTGCCAGCAGTTTTGGAATGCCTGGCTACGAGCAGTACTTC. Encoded protein: CASSFGMPGYEQYF. V is TRBV6-1 and J is TRBJ2-7; the D is unclear. The CDR3 length is 14 residues. Germline CDR1 MNHNS, CDR2 SASEGT. Trimming took 5 bases from V and 3 from J, leaving 14 bases between them.

V is TRBV5-3 and J is TRBJ1-6; TRBD1 matches 7 bases. TRBV5-3 is annotated as an ORF whose role is uncertain. With V trimmed by 2 bases and J by 0 bases, 5 bases remained unmatched. This CDR3 contains 17 residues. The CDR3, as DNA: TGTGCCAGAAGCTTCGCAGGGGGTAGCTCCTATAATTCACCCCTCCACTTT. It yields the protein CARSFAGGSSYNSPLHF.

The chain joins TRBV6-1 to TRBJ1-2; no clear D. CDR3 length equals 14 residues. Germline CDR1 and CDR2: MNHNS and SASEGT. V was clipped by 6 bases and J by 4 bases, with 15 bases between them. CDR3 loop: CASRGIAYSYGYTF. CDR3 DNA: TGTGCCAGCAGGGGTATAGCGTACTCCTATGGCTACACCTTC.

V and J are TRBV12-5 and TRBJ1-1; D gene unclear. Germline lookup yields CDR1 LGHNT and CDR2 FRNRAP. V lost 6 bases and J lost 4, with 18 bases in between. This CDR3 is built from 15 residues. CDR3 DNA sequence: TGTGCTAGTGGCTCCGAGACCCTCCGGGGCACTGAAGCTTTCTTT. Its protein is CASGSETLRGTEAFF.

The chain joins TRBV4-1 to TRBJ1-1; 7 nucleotides match TRBD1. The V and J ends lost 0 bases and 1 base, in that order; junction bases with no gene match: 5. The CDR3 sequence is 16 residues long. Looked up from germline, CDR1 is MGHRA and CDR2 is YSYEKL. For the CDR3, the DNA is TGCGCCAGCAGCCAAGATTTGAGGGGGCCGAACACTGAAGCTTTCTTT. Protein product: CASSQDLRGPNTEAFF.

The chain uses TRBV30 and TRBJ1-2; no clear D. V was trimmed by 0 bases and J by 8 bases, leaving 10 bases between them. Germline CDR1 is GTSNPN and CDR2 is SVGIG (reference sequence). CDR3 length: 12 amino acids. For the CDR3, the DNA is TGTGCCTGGAGTGTCAACGGCGGCGGCTACACCTTC. Translating it yields CAWSVNGGGYTF.

The CDR3 DNA sequence: TGTGCCAGCAGTGAATCGGGGGGCAGGGGGCTCGTCTATGGCTACACCTTC. Its translation is CASSESGGRGLVYGYTF. This sequence joins TRBV25-1 and TRBJ1-2; the match to TRBD1 covers 8 bases. V shed 1 base and J 4 bases; nucleotides not matched to a gene: 11. This CDR3 contains 17 residues. Germline loops: CDR1 MGHDK, CDR2 SYGVNS.

This clone came up once. The V and J genes are TRBV30 and TRBJ1-6; D remains ambiguous. The CDR3 covers 13 residues. Trimming took off 3 bases at V and 0 bases at J, with 3 bases between the two ends. Germline loops: CDR1 GTSNPN, CDR2 SVGIG (reference sequence). The CDR3 is CAWRSSYNSPLHF. In DNA form, the CDR3 reads TGTGCCTGGAGAAGCTCCTATAATTCACCCCTCCACTTT.

This sequence joins TRBV12-1 and TRBJ1-5; the listed D gene, TRBD1, was not tested against the DNA. TRBV12-1 represents a pseudogene. This CDR3 has 16 amino acids. CDR3 in DNA: TGTGCCAGCAGCTTTACATACAGGGGAGGCAATCAGCCCCAGCATTTT. Translating gives CASSFTYRGGNQPQHF.

The chain carries TRBV10-2 and TRBJ2-7, with D perhaps matching TRBD2 (7 bases). This CDR3 is built from 17 residues. Trimming left V 3 bases short and J 0 bases short, with 18 bases between. Germline V gives CDR1 WSHSY, CDR2 SAAADI. The CDR3 sequence: CASSDSRGGGISYEQYF. CDR3 nucleotides: TGCGCCAGCAGTGACTCGAGGGGGGGCGGGATCTCCTACGAGCAGTACTTC.

This clone showed up just once. The J gene is TRBJ1-5, the V gene TRBV15, with D unresolved. V was pared by 0 bases and J by 7 bases, with 19 bases between. The germline V gene encodes CDR1 LNHNV and CDR2 YYDKDF (reference sequence). The CDR3 totals 17 residues. The CDR3 is CATSRDPGLSVRQPQHF. As DNA, the CDR3 is TGTGCCACCAGCAGAGATCCGGGCCTCTCGGTCCGCCAGCCCCAGCATTTT.

The chain uses TRBV9 and TRBJ2-7; D ambiguous. This CDR3 comprises 13 residues. Trimming left V 0 bases short and J 3 bases short, with 7 bases between. Germline CDR1 SGDLS, CDR2 YYNGEE. The CDR3 sequence is CASSVADGYEQYF. As DNA, the CDR3 is TGTGCCAGCAGCGTAGCGGATGGCTACGAGCAGTACTTC.

The V gene is TRBV11-3, the J gene TRBJ2-1; TRBD1 or TRBD2 may be the D gene (6 bases each). The V end lost 0 bases, the J end lost 2 bases, and 11 bases lay between the germline ends. This CDR3 is built from 16 residues. Germline V CDR1 and CDR2: SGHNT, YENEEA. CDR3 DNA sequence: TGTGCCAGCAGCTTAGATCTCGGGGGCCCCTACAATGAGCAGTTCTTC. Encoded protein: CASSLDLGGPYNEQFF. The whole variable domain, filled in from reference TRBV11-3 and TRBJ2-1, reads EAGVVQSPRYKIIEKKQPVAFWCNPISGHNTLYWYLQNLGQGPELLIRYENEEAVDDSQLPKDRFSAERLKGVDSTLKIQPAELGDSAVYLCASSLDLGGPYNEQFFGPGTRLTVL.

The J gene is TRBJ2-2, the V gene TRBV30; tentative D call: TRBD2 (5 bases). Trimming stripped 3 bases from V and 3 bases from J, with 14 bases between. Looked up from germline, CDR1 is GTSNPN and CDR2 is SVGIG (reference sequence). The CDR3 runs 15 residues. This CDR3 reads CAWRRRTGDTGELFF. The CDR3 DNA follows: TGTGCCTGGAGAAGGAGGACCGGGGACACCGGGGAGCTGTTTTTT.

The rearrangement joins TRBV4-1 to TRBJ1-1; D call uncertain. V dropped 4 bases and J dropped 4 bases, with 16 bases sitting between them. CDR1 and CDR2 (germline): MGHRA, YSYEKL. The CDR3 is made up of 15 amino acids. The chain's CDR3 is CASSPHFSWFTEAFF. Written as DNA, the CDR3 is TGCGCCAGCAGCCCTCACTTTTCGTGGTTCACTGAAGCTTTCTTT.

The CDR3 region has the DNA TGTGCCAGCAGCTCCAACAGGGGATGGGAGACCCAGTACTTC. Translating it yields CASSSNRGWETQYF. This chain connects TRBV11-2 to TRBJ2-5, with 7 bases fitting TRBD1. CDR1 SGHAT and CDR2 FQNNGV come from the germline V gene. Trimming cost V 4 bases and J 5 bases; bases outside gene matches: 7. The CDR3 is 14 amino acids.

The chain has TRBV6-5 and TRBJ2-1, with D tentatively TRBD1 or TRBD2 (5 bases each). CDR1 is MNHEY and CDR2 is SVGAGI in the germline V gene. This CDR3 spans 15 amino acids. V dropped 6 bases and J dropped 4 bases, with 16 bases sitting between them. CDR3 residues: CASRGVGSGYNEQFF. DNA of the CDR3: TGTGCCAGCAGGGGGGTAGGGTCCGGATACAATGAGCAGTTCTTC.